The sequence of this T cell receptor beta chain was determined in a study of patients and donors after allogeneic stem cell transplantation. In its sample, this clonotype was seen a few times. Using its own MiXCR run on the RT-PCR reads, TCRdb lists one record per CDR3 protein. The sample lists more than 850,000 distinct CDR3 sequences, under 20% occurring once. The receptor was derived from a human donor who was either an allogeneic HSCT recipient or a stem cell or donor lymphocyte infusion donor (not recorded which). It is not recorded whose cells these are; they may come from a transplant donor. Material: blood, either unsorted or a sorted T cell fraction (not recorded which).

For the CDR3, the DNA is TGTGCCAGCAGCGTAGGTGGGGTCCAAGAGACCCAGTACTTC. This translates into CASSVGGVQETQYF. The chain recombines TRBV9 with TRBJ2-5; no clear D gene. Germline V lookup: CDR1 SGDLS, CDR2 YYNGEE. The V end lost 0 bases, the J end lost 1 base, and 7 bases lay between the germline ends. The CDR3 consists of 14 residues.